This TCR beta chain derives from a study of identical twins. The V gene's germline CDR1 is SGHTA and CDR2 FQGTGA. Trimming shortened V by 2 bases and J by 3 bases, and 19 bases separated the two germline ends. This CDR3 is built from 17 residues. MiXCR, applied by TCRdb to the 5' RACE reads, yields one record per CDR3 protein. The repertoire consists of approximately 210,000 distinct CDR3 sequences, with about a sixth occurring once and the leading ten covering 40%. These same records also appear under a second study, on T cells expressing NK-cell markers. That investigation notes: Within several experiments, an anti-gamma-delta TCR antibody kept the sorting limited to alpha-beta TCR T cells.

The source material was CD8+ T cells sorted from blood. The chain employs TRBV7-3 and TRBJ2-5; possibly TRBD1 or TRBD2 for D (5 bases each). This TCR came from a woman aged 18-29 years in good health. CDR3 protein: CASSLLGTGTGEETQYF. Written as DNA, the CDR3 is TGTGCCAGCAGCTTATTAGGGACCGGGACGGGCGAAGAGACCCAGTACTTC.